Listed below are T cell receptor beta chains from one sample, sequenced in a study of T cell changes during pregnancy in multiple sclerosis. Repertoires were generated with immunoSEQ multiplex PCR, while TCRdb's copy carries only in-frame clones and drops some. This table holds about 41,000 clones, 89% found once. The specimen was CD4+ T cells from peripheral blood mononuclear cells, collected in the first trimester of pregnancy. Source of these receptors: a female donor with multiple sclerosis, enrolled in a pregnancy study. CDR3s include the opening cysteine and the closing phenylalanine or tryptophan. D genes are given only for firm matches. Size tells how often a clone was seen (once, few, many) or the class of an expanded clone, and some rows leave it out.

j_call,clone_size,d_call,v_call,cdr3_nt,cdr3_aa
TRBJ2-7,.,TRBD2,TRBV28,TGTGCCAGCAGTCCCGTCCGCGGGAGAGATCCTTACGAGCAGTACTTC,CASSPVRGRDPYEQYF
TRBJ2-6,.,TRBD1,TRBV7-9,TGTGCCAGCAGCCCGGGACAGGGTTCAGGGGCCAACGTCCTGACTTTC,CASSPGQGSGANVLTF
TRBJ2-5,.,TRBD2,TRBV19,TGTGCCAGTAGTACGAGACTAGCGGGAGTGCGTAGCGAGACCCAGTACTTC,CASSTRLAGVRSETQYF
TRBJ1-5,.,TRBD1,TRBV6-6,TGTGCCAGCAGTCAACAGGGGACAGGGAATCAGCCCCAGCATTTT,CASSQQGTGNQPQHF
TRBJ1-1,.,.,TRBV6-5,TGTGCCAGCAGCCCAGTCCAGGCAATGAACACTGAAGCTTTCTTT,CASSPVQAMNTEAFF
TRBJ2-5,.,.,TRBV28,TGTGCCAGCAGTGTACAGGCGAACCAAGAGACCCAGTACTTC,CASSVQANQETQYF
TRBJ2-3,.,.,TRBV5-1,TGCGCCAGCAGCTTGGCCGCGGGGAGCACAGATACGCAGTATTTT,CASSLAAGSTDTQYF
TRBJ1-1,.,.,TRBV18,TGTGCCAGCTCATTCGGGACAAACACTGAAGCTTTCTTT,CASSFGTNTEAFF
TRBJ2-7,.,.,TRBV6-6,TGTGCCAGCAGTTACCTCACCCCCGTCGAGCAGTACTTC,CASSYLTPVEQYF
TRBJ2-2,.,TRBD1,TRBV19,TGTGCCAGTAGCTTGAACAGGGGGCCCGGGGAGCTGTTTTTT,CASSLNRGPGELFF
TRBJ1-1,.,.,TRBV28,TGTGCCAGCAGTTTTGCCGACAGGAATGAAGCTTTCTTT,CASSFADRNEAFF
TRBJ1-2,.,TRBD1,TRBV7-8,TGTGCCAGCAGCCAAAGGGACAGGGGTGTATCTCCCCGCGACTATGGCTACACCTTC,CASSQRDRGVSPRDYGYTF
TRBJ2-3,.,.,TRBV5-8,TGTGCCAGCAGCTTGGAAGGGGTTAGCAGCACAGATACGCAGTATTTT,CASSLEGVSSTDTQYF
TRBJ2-6,.,.,TRBV5-1,TGCGCCAGCAGCTTGACGTGGGCGGGGGCCAACGTCCTGACTTTC,CASSLTWAGANVLTF
TRBJ2-5,.,TRBD1,TRBV7-9,TGTGCCAGCAGCTCTCGGACAGGGGAAGGCCAGTACTTC,CASSSRTGEGQYF
TRBJ1-1,.,.,TRBV29-1,TGCAGCGTTGAAGGCGGGGGGGGCACTGAAGCTTTCTTT,CSVEGGGGTEAFF
TRBJ1-5,.,TRBD1,TRBV25-1,TGTGCCAGCAGTGTGACAGGGAGCAATCAGCCCCAGCATTTT,CASSVTGSNQPQHF
TRBJ2-5,.,TRBD1,TRBV28,TGTGCCAGCAGGTCCCCGGGACAGGGTGAGGAGACCCAGTACTTC,CASRSPGQGEETQYF
TRBJ2-7,once,.,TRBV9,TGTGCCAGCAGCGTAGACGTGACAGCATACGAGCAGTACTTC,CASSVDVTAYEQYF
TRBJ2-5,.,TRBD2,TRBV27,TGTGCCAGCAGCCAAGGGTTAGCGGGGGGCCAAGAGACCCAGTACTTC,CASSQGLAGGQETQYF
TRBJ1-2,once,TRBD1,TRBV7-6,TGTGCCAGCAGCCCCGGACAGGCGACTAACTATGGCTACACCTTC,CASSPGQATNYGYTF
TRBJ2-7,.,TRBD2,TRBV7-2,TGTGCCAGCAGCTTATTTGTGGGACTAGCGGGAGCGCCCTACGAGCAGTACTTC,CASSLFVGLAGAPYEQYF
TRBJ1-1,.,.,TRBV14,TGTGCCAGCAGCCAAACAGGGTACACTGAAGCTTTCTTT,CASSQTGYTEAFF
TRBJ1-6,.,.,TRBV5-1,TGCGCCAGCAGCTTAGAGGCGAATTCACCCCTCCACTTT,CASSLEANSPLHF
TRBJ1-1,once,.,TRBV7-2,TGTGCCAGCAGCTCCTTGGCTGTGTATGCTTTCTTT,CASSSLAVYAFF
TRBJ2-7,.,TRBD1,TRBV11-2,TGTGCCAGCAGCTTAGAGACAGGGGATGGAACCTACGAGCAGTACTTC,CASSLETGDGTYEQYF
TRBJ1-1,.,TRBD1,TRBV2,TGTGCCAGCAGCGGGACAGTGAACACTGAAGCTTTCTTT,CASSGTVNTEAFF